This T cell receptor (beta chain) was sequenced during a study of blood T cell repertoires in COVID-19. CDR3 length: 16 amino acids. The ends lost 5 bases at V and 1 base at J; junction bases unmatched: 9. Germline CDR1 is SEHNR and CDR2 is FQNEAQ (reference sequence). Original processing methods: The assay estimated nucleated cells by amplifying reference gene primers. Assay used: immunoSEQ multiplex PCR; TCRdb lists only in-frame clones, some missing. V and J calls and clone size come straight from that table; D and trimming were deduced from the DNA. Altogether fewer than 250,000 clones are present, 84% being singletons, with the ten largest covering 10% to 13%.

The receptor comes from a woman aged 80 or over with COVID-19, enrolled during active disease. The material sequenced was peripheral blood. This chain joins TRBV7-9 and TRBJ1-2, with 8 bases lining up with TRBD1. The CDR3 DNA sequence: TGTGCCAGCAGCCGTAATGTGGACAGGGATAACTATGGCTACACCTTC. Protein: CASSRNVDRDNYGYTF.